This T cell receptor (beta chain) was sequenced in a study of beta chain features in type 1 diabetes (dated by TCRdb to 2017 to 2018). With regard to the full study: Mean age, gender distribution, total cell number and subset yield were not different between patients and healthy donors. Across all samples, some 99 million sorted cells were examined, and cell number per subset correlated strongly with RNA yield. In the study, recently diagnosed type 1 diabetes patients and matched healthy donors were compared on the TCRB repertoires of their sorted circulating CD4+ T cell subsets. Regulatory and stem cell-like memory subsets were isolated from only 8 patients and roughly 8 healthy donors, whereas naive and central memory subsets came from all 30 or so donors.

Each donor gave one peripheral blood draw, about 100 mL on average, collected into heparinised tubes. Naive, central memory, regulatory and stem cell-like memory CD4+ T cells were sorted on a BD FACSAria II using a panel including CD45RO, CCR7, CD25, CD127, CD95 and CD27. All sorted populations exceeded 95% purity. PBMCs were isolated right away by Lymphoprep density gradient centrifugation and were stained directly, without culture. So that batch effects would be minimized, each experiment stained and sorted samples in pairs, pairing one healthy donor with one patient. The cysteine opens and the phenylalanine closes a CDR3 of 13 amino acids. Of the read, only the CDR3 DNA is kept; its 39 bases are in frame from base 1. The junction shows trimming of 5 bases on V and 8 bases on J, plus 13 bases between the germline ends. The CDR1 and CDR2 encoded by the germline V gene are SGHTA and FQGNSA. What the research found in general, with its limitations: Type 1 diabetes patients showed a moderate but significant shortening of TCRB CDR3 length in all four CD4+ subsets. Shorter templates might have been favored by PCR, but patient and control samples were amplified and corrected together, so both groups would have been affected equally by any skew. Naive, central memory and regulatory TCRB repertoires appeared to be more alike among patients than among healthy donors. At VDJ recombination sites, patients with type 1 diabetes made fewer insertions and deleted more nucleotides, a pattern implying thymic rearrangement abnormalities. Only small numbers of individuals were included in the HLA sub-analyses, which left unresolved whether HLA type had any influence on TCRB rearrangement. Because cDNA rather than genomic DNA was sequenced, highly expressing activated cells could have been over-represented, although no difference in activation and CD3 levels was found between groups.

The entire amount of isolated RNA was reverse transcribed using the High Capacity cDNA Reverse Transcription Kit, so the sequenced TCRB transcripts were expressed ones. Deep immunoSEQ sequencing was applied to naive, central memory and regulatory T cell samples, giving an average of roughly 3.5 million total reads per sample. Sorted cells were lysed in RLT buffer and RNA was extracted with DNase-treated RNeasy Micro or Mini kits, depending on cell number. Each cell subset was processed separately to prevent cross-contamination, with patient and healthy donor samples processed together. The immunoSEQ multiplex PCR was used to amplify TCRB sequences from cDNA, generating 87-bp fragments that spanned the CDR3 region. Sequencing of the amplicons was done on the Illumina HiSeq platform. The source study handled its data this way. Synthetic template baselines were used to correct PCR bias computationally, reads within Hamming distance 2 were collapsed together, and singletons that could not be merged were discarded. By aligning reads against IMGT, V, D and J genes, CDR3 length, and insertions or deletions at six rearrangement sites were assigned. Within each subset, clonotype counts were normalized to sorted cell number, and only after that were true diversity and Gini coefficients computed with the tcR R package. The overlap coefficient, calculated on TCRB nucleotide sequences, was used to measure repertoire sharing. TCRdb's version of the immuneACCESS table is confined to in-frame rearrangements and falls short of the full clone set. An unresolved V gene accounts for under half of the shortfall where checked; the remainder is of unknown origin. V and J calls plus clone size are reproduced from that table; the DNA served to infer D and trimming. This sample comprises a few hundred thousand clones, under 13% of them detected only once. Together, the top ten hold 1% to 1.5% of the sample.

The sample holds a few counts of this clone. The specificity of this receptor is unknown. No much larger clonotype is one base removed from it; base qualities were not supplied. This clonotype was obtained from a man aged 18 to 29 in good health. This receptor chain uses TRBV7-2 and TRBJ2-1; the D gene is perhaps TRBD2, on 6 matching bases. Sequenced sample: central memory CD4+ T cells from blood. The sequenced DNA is TGTGCCAGCAGCGCGGGGCCTGAGGATGAGCAGTTCTTC. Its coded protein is CASSAGPEDEQFF.